One and the same sample provided the 16 T cell receptor beta chains below, sequenced in a study of T cells in tuberculosis. TCRdb keeps only in-frame clones here, not all; method: immunoSEQ multiplex PCR. The table includes approximately 49,000 clones, roughly 95% detected once. Time point noted: new active TB diagnosis, blood taken before or within 7 days of starting treatment. Sequenced here: PBMCs, sampled at tuberculosis diagnosis. Receptor source: an adult with tuberculosis.

The table lists this clone with a count of one. The chain employs TRBV5-1 and TRBJ2-3; maybe TRBD1 (6 bases). Germline V gene data show CDR1 as SGHRS and CDR2 as YFSETQ. The CDR3 extends over 16 amino acids. The V gene lost 5 bases and the J gene lost 4 bases, with 20 bases spanning the gap. CDR3 nucleotide sequence: TGCGCCAGCAGACAGGGAGCGCTCACGCACCCAGATACGCAGTATTTT. Residues: CASRQGALTHPDTQYF.

This chain connects TRBV28 to TRBJ1-2; D is possibly TRBD1 (6 bases). V was cut by 2 bases and J by 2 bases, with 12 bases left in between. The CDR3 runs 15 residues. Looked up from germline, CDR1 is MDHEN and CDR2 is SYDVKM. CDR3 protein: CASSLVQGHNYGYTF. CDR3 in DNA: TGTGCCAGCAGTTTAGTTCAGGGGCACAACTATGGCTACACCTTC.

The rearrangement joins TRBV7-2 to TRBJ1-1, with TRBD1 matching over 11 bases. Trimming at V came to 0 bases and at J to 11 bases, leaving 5 bases not matched to a gene. Germline V gene sequence: CDR1 SGHTA, CDR2 FQGNSA. This CDR3 has 14 amino acids. The CDR3 protein is CASSLAGQGARAFF. DNA of the CDR3: TGTGCCAGCAGCTTAGCCGGACAGGGGGCGCGGGCTTTCTTT.

The chain recombines TRBV9 with TRBJ1-2, with D perhaps matching TRBD1 (6 bases). This CDR3 has 14 amino acids. Germline values: CDR1 SGDLS, CDR2 YYNGEE. Trimming left V 0 bases short and J 7 bases short, with 13 bases between. CDR3 in amino acids: CASSVGQEVRGYTF. The CDR3 bases are TGTGCCAGCAGCGTAGGACAGGAGGTTCGTGGCTACACCTTC.

This rearrangement joins TRBV6-5 to TRBJ2-1, with 8 nucleotides matching TRBD2. The V and J ends lost 0 bases and 4 bases, in that order; junction bases with no gene match: 5. The CDR3 consists of 16 residues. The germline CDR1 and CDR2 sequences are MNHEY and SVGAGI. DNA of the CDR3: TGTGCCAGCAGTTACTCGGCAGCGGGAGTTTACAATGAGCAGTTCTTC. It yields the protein CASSYSAAGVYNEQFF.

The chain recombines TRBV7-9 with TRBJ2-2; 7 bases agree with TRBD1. CDR3 length equals 16 residues. V gave up 1 base and J gave up 6 bases; unmatched junction bases: 8. Germline V lookup: CDR1 SEHNR, CDR2 FQNEAQ (reference sequence). The CDR3 spells CASSLGVQGFAGELFF. The CDR3 bases are TGTGCCAGCAGCTTAGGTGTACAGGGGTTCGCCGGGGAGCTGTTTTTT.

V is TRBV7-9 and J is TRBJ2-1, with D hard to call. In germline, CDR1 is SEHNR, CDR2 FQNEAQ (reference sequence). The CDR3 is 16 amino acids. V lost 1 base and J 4 bases, leaving 14 bases between the germline ends. Here the CDR3 reads CASSLEVPLGYNEQFF. CDR3 DNA sequence: TGTGCCAGCAGCTTAGAGGTTCCGCTCGGGTACAATGAGCAGTTCTTC.

V gene TRBV9 combines with J gene TRBJ2-3; D call uncertain. CDR1 and CDR2 from the germline V gene are SGDLS and YYNGEE. V lost 0 bases and J lost 1, with 3 bases in between. This CDR3 comprises 13 residues. CDR3 coding DNA: TGTGCCAGCAGCGTAGGCGGCACAGATACGCAGTATTTT. It specifies CASSVGGTDTQYF.

V usage is TRBV11-3 and J usage is TRBJ2-1; 12 positions match TRBD2. Unmatched junction bases numbered 13, after V lost 5 bases and J lost 5 bases. Germline CDR1 and CDR2: SGHNT and YENEEA. The CDR3 contains 18 residues. The CDR3 nucleotides read TGTGCCAGCAGCCCGCGGTCTACTACTAGCGGGAGGAACAATGAGCAGTTCTTC. Residues: CASSPRSTTSGRNNEQFF.

This sequence joins TRBV4-2 and TRBJ1-2; TRBD1 is a possible D gene (5 bases). Germline CDR1 and CDR2: LGHNA and YNFKEQ. The length of the CDR3 is 15 residues. V lost 0 bases and J 6 bases, leaving 14 bases between the germline ends. CDR3 region: CASSQDRQGSDGYTF. The DNA for the CDR3 is TGTGCCAGCAGCCAAGATCGGCAGGGATCCGATGGCTACACCTTC.

The chain recombines TRBV9 with TRBJ2-3; TRBD1 is a possible D gene (6 bases). CDR3 size: 16 residues. The V end lost 2 bases, the J end lost 6 bases, and 19 bases lay between the germline ends. Germline V gives CDR1 SGDLS, CDR2 YYNGEE. The CDR3: CASSVATAGTSDTQYF. CDR3 DNA: TGTGCCAGCAGCGTTGCTACCGCCGGGACATCTGATACGCAGTATTTT.

The J gene is TRBJ2-7, the V gene TRBV5-4; D gene uncertain. Trimming shortened V by 1 base and J by 4 bases, and 9 bases separated the two germline ends. CDR1 is SGHNT, CDR2 YYREEE, per germline (reference sequence). CDR3 length: 13 amino acids. DNA for the CDR3: TGTGCCAGCAGCTTGAATATTATGTACGAGCAGTACTTC. Amino acid sequence: CASSLNIMYEQYF.

The chain carries TRBV2 and TRBJ2-4, with 7 bases aligning to TRBD2. J lost 8 bases, V lost 4 bases, and 11 bases had no gene match. The CDR3 covers 15 residues. CDR1 SNHLY and CDR2 FYNNEI come from the germline V gene. CDR3: CASSVGGGPFDIQYF. For the CDR3, the DNA is TGTGCCAGCAGTGTCGGGGGAGGGCCTTTCGACATTCAGTACTTC. Combining the CDR3 with reference TRBV2 and TRBJ2-4 gives the whole variable domain EPEVTQTPSHQVTQMGQEVILRCVPISNHLYFYWYRQILGQKVEFLVSFYNNEISEKSEIFDDQFSVERPDGSNFTLKIRSTKLEDSAMYFCASSVGGGPFDIQYFGAGTRLSVL.

The rearrangement links TRBV5-1 to TRBJ2-7, with TRBD1 matching over 8 bases. J was trimmed by 2 bases and V by 3 bases; bases with no gene match: 16. Germline-derived CDR1 and CDR2 are SGHRS and YFSETQ. The CDR3 runs to 18 residues. The CDR3 coding sequence is TGCGCCAGCAGCTACCTCCCTGAACGGACAGGGACGACCTACGAGCAGTACTTC. Translating it yields CASSYLPERTGTTYEQYF. The full variable domain, completed using reference TRBV5-1 and TRBJ2-7, is KAGVTQTPRYLIKTRGQQVTLSCSPISGHRSVSWYQQTPGQGLQFLFEYFSETQRNKGNFPGRFSGRQFSNSRSEMNVSTLELGDSALYLCASSYLPERTGTTYEQYFGPGTRLTVT.

The chain carries TRBV29-1 and TRBJ1-2, with D tentatively TRBD1 (5 bases). CDR3 size: 11 residues. Trimming removed 7 bases from V and 3 bases from J, with 9 bases in between. Germline assignment: CDR1 SQVTM and CDR2 ANQGSEA. The CDR3 here is CSATEDYGYTF. The CDR3, as DNA: TGCAGCGCGACAGAGGACTATGGCTACACCTTC.

The chain uses TRBV30 and TRBJ1-2; D gene uncertain. V lost 2 bases and J lost 4, with 8 bases in between. Germline V lookup: CDR1 GTSNPN, CDR2 SVGIG (reference sequence). The CDR3 length is 12 residues. CDR3 loop: CAWSRGSYGYTF. CDR3 sequence (DNA): TGTGCCTGGAGTCGAGGTAGCTATGGCTACACCTTC.